This T cell receptor (beta chain) originates from a study of cytomegalovirus exposure and HLA in healthy donors. Per the germline V gene, CDR1 is SNHLY and CDR2 is FYNNEI. This CDR3 comprises 16 residues. V dropped 1 base and J dropped 0 bases, with 10 bases sitting between them. For this clone: What it recognizes is unknown.

PCR amplification relied on 60 Vbeta primers (plus 13 Jbeta primers). Sequenced by immunoSEQ multiplex PCR; TCRdb stores in-frame clones only, minus some. Found here are some 270,000 clones, about four fifths of them singletons; the top ten hold about 0.28%. The donors (healthy individuals) were bone marrow donors. Study results and caveats: The dataset shows that most TCR sequences were rare, while some public TCRs occurred in many donors. The authors confirmed in vitro that a few CMV-associated chains were specific for CMV antigens. Available immune exposure information covered CMV serostatus only.

The chain links TRBV2 to TRBJ2-1; D is unclear. The TCR was taken from a girl between 2 and 10 years old in good health and CMV-seronegative. The sample consisted of PBMCs. CDR3 coding DNA: TGTGCCAGCAGTGAAGGACATGAAAGCTCCTACAATGAGCAGTTCTTC. Translation gives CASSEGHESSYNEQFF.